This paragraph covers one T cell receptor beta chain sequence. This clonotype was observed many times. What antigen it recognizes has not been identified. Per-base qualities were not stored, and no clone one base away is much larger. The data stem from a study of T cells after yellow fever vaccination (dated by TCRdb to between 2017 and 2020). Regarding the research as a whole: Libraries from fractions with low cell numbers were prepared with the SMART-Seq v4 Ultra Low Input RNA kit. Bulk TCR alpha and beta repertoires were sequenced longitudinally to track T-cell clones before and after primary and booster YFV17D yellow fever vaccination. The cohort comprised two healthy male donors, one aged 18 to 29 and one aged 30 to 39 years. Blood was collected at multiple timepoints before and after primary and secondary immunization, and bulk PBMC replicates and cell subsets were isolated. The paper's findings and limits, for the study overall: A small fraction of clonotypes showed up in both the CD4 and CD8 compartments, probably as a result of convergent recombination. The secondary T-cell response was found to be weaker but faster than the primary response, with a peak reached on day 5 rather than on day 15. Because abundant contaminating clonotypes from the bulk population could be contained in FACS-sorted repertoires, computational filtering was required. Because the study included only two donors, the extent to which the findings can be generalized is limited. After the booster, most clones that had expanded after primary vaccination were detected again (approximately 97% of CD4 and roughly nine tenths of CD8), suggesting broad maintenance of memory.

The treatment or condition label on this specimen signifies: live attenuated yellow fever vaccine strain. PBMCs were isolated from peripheral blood using a standard Ficoll-Paque protocol. Dynabeads CD4 and CD8 positive selection kits were used to isolate the CD4 and CD8 T-cell fractions. TriZol was used to extract RNA from bulk PBMCs, from CD4 and CD8 fractions, and from dextramer-positive and dextramer-negative fractions. TCR cDNA was synthesized by 5'RACE template switching, through which a universal primer site and unique molecular identifiers were introduced. Priming for cDNA synthesis came from both the TCR alpha and TCR beta constant segments. Library amplification involved two PCR steps, and the second step added sample barcodes and sequencing adapters. Sequencing of libraries was performed on Illumina HiSeq 2500 (2x100 bp) or NovaSeq (2x150 bp). The authors' analysis ran thus. Demultiplexing of reads and collapsing into UMI consensus sequences were performed with MIGEC, and V(D)J alignment was carried out with MiXCR. Vaccine-responding clonotypes were identified with edgeR using replicate PBMC samples, with FDR below 0.01 and a log2 fold change above 5 up to day 15 being required. Each bulk clonotype received a CD4 or CD8 identity based on whether the sequenced CD4 or CD8 repertoire contained that clonotype at higher abundance. Starting from the raw public reads, TCRdb applied fastp trimming at Q25, assembled clones with MiXCR and retained in-frame beta chains. Each entry merges the rows of one CDR3 protein and shows their most common DNA and genes. The V and J calls were not made by the authors but by TCRdb's processing. In this sample the table shows 250,000 to 300,000 distinct CDR3 sequences, over 10% of which occur a single time. Roughly 0.5% of the sample is in the top ten clones.

In the germline V gene, CDR1 corresponds to SGHVS and CDR2 to FQNEAQ. V and J lose 1 base and 6 bases, and a span of 22 bases separates them. Measured from the cysteine to the phenylalanine, the CDR3 is 18 residues long. This entry keeps only the CDR3 DNA: 54 bases, framed from base 1. This sample comprised CD4+ T cells sorted from PBMCs, obtained 45 days after the yellow fever booster vaccination. The receptor's source is a man aged 25 to 40 who received the YFV17D yellow fever vaccine. The sequence links TRBV7-8 to TRBJ2-1; possibly the D gene is TRBD2, per 5 matching bases. The CDR3 here reads CASSLGARRKTAPNEQFF. The DNA sequence is TGTGCCAGCAGCTTAGGTGCGCGGAGGAAAACCGCCCCCAATGAGCAGTTCTTC.